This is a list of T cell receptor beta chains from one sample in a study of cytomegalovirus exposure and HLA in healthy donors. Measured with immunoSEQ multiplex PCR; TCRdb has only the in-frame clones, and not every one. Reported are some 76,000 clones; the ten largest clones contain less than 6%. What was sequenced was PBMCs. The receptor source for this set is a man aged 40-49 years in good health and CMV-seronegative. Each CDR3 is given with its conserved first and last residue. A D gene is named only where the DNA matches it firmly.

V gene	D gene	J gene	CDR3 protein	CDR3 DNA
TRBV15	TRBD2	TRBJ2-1	CATSRAGGRRDEQFF	TGTGCCACCAGCCGAGCGGGGGGGCGTCGCGATGAGCAGTTCTTC
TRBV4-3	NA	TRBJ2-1	CASSQRWTYREGRNEQFF	TGCGCCAGCAGCCAAAGATGGACCTACAGGGAGGGGAGGAATGAGCAGTTCTTC
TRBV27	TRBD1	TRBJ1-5	CASSEGGGSQPQHF	TGTGCCAGCAGTGAAGGGGGCGGTAGTCAGCCCCAGCATTTT
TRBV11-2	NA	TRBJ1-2	CASSLDPRGNYGYTF	TGTGCCAGCAGCTTAGACCCCAGGGGCAACTATGGCTACACCTTC
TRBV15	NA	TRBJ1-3	CATSRDDGRGRNAIYF	TGTGCCACCAGCAGAGATGACGGCAGGGGTAGAAACGCCATATATTTT
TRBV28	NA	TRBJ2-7	CASRGTYEQYF	TGTGCCAGCAGGGGCACCTACGAGCAGTACTTC
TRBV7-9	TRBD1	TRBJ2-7	CASSNRDRLYEQYF	TGTGCCAGCAGCAACCGGGACAGGCTCTACGAGCAGTACTTC
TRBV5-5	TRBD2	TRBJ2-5	CASSSIAGGPRETQYF	TGTGCCAGCAGCTCGATAGCGGGAGGGCCTCGGGAGACCCAGTACTTC
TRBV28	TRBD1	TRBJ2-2	CASSLRTGGGTGELFF	TGTGCCAGCAGTTTGCGGACAGGGGGAGGCACCGGGGAGCTGTTTTTT
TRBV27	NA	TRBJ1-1	CASSLSQVNTEAFF	TGTGCCAGCAGTCTTTCACAAGTGAACACTGAAGCTTTCTTT
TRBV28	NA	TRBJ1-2	CASSLGGAGRGYTF	TGTGCCAGCAGTTTAGGCGGGGCGGGGAGAGGCTACACCTTC
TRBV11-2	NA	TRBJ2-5	CASSLDWGGAYQETQYF	TGTGCCAGCAGCTTAGATTGGGGGGGCGCGTACCAAGAGACCCAGTACTTC
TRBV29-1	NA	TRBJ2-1	CSVSVNEQFF	TGCAGCGTCTCAGTGAATGAGCAGTTCTTC
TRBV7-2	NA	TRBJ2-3	CASSLVGGGPDTQYF	TGTGCCAGCAGCTTAGTCGGCGGGGGCCCAGATACGCAGTATTTT
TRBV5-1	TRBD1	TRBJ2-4	CASSSGTGENIQYF	TGCGCCAGCAGCTCCGGGACAGGGGAAAACATTCAGTACTTC
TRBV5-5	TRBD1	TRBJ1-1	CASSLLDRGTSTEAFF	TGTGCCAGCAGTTTATTGGACAGGGGGACGAGTACTGAAGCTTTCTTT
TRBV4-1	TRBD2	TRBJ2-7	CASSRSGAYEQYF	TGCGCCAGCAGCCGTAGCGGGGCCTACGAGCAGTACTTC
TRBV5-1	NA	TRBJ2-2	CASSFGQGAGELFF	TGCGCCAGCAGCTTTGGGCAAGGGGCCGGGGAGCTGTTTTTT
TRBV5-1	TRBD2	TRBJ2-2	CASSTVAGVGGELFF	TGCGCCAGCAGCACTGTGGCGGGGGTTGGCGGGGAGCTGTTTTTT
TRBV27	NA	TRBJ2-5	CASSLSHGQYQETQYF	TGTGCCAGCAGTTTATCCCACGGACAGTACCAAGAGACCCAGTACTTC
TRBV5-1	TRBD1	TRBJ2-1	CASSLTGVWDEQFF	TGCGCCAGCAGCCTGACAGGGGTTTGGGATGAGCAGTTCTTC
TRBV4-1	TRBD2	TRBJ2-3	CASSQDGVASGFTDTQYF	TGCGCCAGCAGCCAAGACGGTGTGGCTAGCGGTTTCACAGATACGCAGTATTTT
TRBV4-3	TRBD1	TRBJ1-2	CASSPNEGTAYGYTF	TGCGCCAGCAGCCCTAACGAGGGGACAGCCTATGGCTACACCTTC